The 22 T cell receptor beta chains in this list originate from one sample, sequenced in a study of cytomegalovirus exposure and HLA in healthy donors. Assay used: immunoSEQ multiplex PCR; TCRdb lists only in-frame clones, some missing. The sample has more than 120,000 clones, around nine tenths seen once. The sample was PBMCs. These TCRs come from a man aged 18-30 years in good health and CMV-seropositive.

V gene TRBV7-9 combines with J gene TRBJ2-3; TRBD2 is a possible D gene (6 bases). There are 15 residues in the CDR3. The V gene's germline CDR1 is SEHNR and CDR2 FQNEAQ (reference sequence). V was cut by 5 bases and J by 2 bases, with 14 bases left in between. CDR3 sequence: CASSPAGSNTDTQYF. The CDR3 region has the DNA TGTGCCAGCAGCCCCGCGGGATCAAACACAGATACGCAGTATTTT. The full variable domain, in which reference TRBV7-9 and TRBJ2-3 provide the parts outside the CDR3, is DTGVSQNPRHKITKRGQNVTFRCDPISEHNRLYWYRQTLGQGPEFLTYFQNEAQLEKSRLLSDRFSAERPKGSFSTLEIQRTEQGDSAMYLCASSPAGSNTDTQYFGPGTRLTVL.

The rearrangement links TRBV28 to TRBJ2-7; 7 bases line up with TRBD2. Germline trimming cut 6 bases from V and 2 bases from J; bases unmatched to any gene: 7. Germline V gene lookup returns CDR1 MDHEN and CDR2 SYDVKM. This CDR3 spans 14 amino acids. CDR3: CASSAAGTAYEQYF. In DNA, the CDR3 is TGTGCCAGCAGCGCAGCGGGAACCGCCTACGAGCAGTACTTC.

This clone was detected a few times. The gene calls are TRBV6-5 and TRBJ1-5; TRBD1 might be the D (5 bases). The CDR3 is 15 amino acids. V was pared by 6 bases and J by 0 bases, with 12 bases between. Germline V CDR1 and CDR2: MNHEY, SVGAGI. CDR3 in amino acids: CASRAGSYSNQPQHF. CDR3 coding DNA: TGTGCCAGCAGGGCAGGGTCTTATAGCAATCAGCCCCAGCATTTT.

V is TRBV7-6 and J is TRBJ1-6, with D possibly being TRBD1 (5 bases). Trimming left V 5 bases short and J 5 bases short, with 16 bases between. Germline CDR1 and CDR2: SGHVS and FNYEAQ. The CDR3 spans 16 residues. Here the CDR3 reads CASSRGPGWDNSPLHF. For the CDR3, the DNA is TGTGCCAGCAGCCGTGGGCCAGGGTGGGATAATTCACCCCTCCACTTT.

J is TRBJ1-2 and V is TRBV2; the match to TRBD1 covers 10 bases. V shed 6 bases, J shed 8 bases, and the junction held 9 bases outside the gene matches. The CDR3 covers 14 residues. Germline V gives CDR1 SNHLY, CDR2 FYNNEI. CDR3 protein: CASRGQGSLYGYTF. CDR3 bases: TGTGCCAGCAGGGGACAGGGGAGCTTATACGGCTACACCTTC.

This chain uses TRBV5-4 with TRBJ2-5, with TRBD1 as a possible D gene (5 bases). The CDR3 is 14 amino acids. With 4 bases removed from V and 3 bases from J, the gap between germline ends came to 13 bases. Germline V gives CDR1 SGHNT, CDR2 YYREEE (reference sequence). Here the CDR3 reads CASSRWGRKETQYF. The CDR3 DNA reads TGTGCCAGCAGCCGCTGGGGCAGAAAAGAGACCCAGTACTTC.

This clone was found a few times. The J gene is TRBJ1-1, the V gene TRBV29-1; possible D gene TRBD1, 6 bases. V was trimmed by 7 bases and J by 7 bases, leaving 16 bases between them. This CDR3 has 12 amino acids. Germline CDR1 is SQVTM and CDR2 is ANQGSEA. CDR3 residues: CSGRGLYDEAFF. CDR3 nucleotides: TGCAGCGGCAGGGGTTTGTATGATGAAGCTTTCTTT.

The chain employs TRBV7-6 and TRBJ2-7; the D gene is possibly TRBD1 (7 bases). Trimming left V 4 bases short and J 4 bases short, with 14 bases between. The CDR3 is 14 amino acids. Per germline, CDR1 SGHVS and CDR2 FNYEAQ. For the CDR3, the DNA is TGTGCCAGCAGCTCCAGGGGGGAGGTTTACGAGCAGTACTTC. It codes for CASSSRGEVYEQYF.

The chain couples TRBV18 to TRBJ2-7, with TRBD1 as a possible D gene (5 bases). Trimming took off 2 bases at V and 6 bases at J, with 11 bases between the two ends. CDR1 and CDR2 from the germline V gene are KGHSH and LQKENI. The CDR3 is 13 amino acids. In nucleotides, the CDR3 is TGTGCCAGCTCACCATTGGCAGGGTCCGAGCAGTACTTC. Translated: CASSPLAGSEQYF.

In DNA form, the CDR3 reads TGTGCCAGCAGTTTTTCAGGACTAGCGGGACCCTACGAGCAGTACTTC. This codes for CASSFSGLAGPYEQYF. The J gene is TRBJ2-7, the V gene TRBV27; 12 positions agree with TRBD2. V lost 3 bases and J lost 2; bases outside the gene matches: 5. Germline loops: CDR1 MNHEY, CDR2 SMNVEV (reference sequence). This CDR3 is 16 amino acids long.

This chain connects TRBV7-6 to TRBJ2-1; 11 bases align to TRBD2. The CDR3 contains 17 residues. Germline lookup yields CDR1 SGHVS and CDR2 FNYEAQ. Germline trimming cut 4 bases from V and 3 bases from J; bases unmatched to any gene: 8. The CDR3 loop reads CASSSRLAGTHYNEQFF. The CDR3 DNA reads TGTGCCAGCAGCTCACGACTAGCGGGAACCCACTACAATGAGCAGTTCTTC. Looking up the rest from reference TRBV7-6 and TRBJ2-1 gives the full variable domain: GAGVSQSPRYKVTKRGQDVALRCDPISGHVSLYWYRQALGQGPEFLTYFNYEAQQDKSGLPNDRFSAERPEGSISTLTIQRTEQRDSAMYRCASSSRLAGTHYNEQFFGPGTRLTVL.

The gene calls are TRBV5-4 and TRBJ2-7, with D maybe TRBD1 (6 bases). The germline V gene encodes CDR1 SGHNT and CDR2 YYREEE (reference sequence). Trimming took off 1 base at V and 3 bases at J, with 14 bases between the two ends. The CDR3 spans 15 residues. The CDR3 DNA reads TGTGCCAGCAGCTTGTATGGGGGCACTCACTACGAGCAGTACTTC. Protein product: CASSLYGGTHYEQYF.

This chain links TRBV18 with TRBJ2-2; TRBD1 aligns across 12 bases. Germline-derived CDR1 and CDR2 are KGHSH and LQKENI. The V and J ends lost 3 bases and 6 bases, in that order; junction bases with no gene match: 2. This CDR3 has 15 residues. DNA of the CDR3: TGTGCCAGCTCACCGGGACAGGGGGCCTCCGGGGAGCTGTTTTTT. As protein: CASSPGQGASGELFF. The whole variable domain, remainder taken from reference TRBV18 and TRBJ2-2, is NAGVMQNPRHLVRRRGQEARLRCSPMKGHSHVYWYRQLPEEGLKFMVYLQKENIIDESGMPKERFSAEFPKEGPSILRIQQVVRGDSAAYFCASSPGQGASGELFFGEGSRLTVL.

CDR3 protein: CASSLEGGNGYTF. The DNA of the CDR3 is TGTGCCAGCAGCCTCGAGGGGGGGAATGGCTACACCTTC. The chain joins TRBV5-4 to TRBJ1-2; D is perhaps TRBD1 (6 bases). V dropped 4 bases and J dropped 6 bases, with 13 bases sitting between them. The V gene's germline CDR1 is SGHNT and CDR2 YYREEE (reference sequence). The CDR3 is 13 amino acids. Supplemented by reference TRBV5-4 and TRBJ1-2, the full variable domain reads ETGVTQSPTHLIKTRGQQVTLRCSSQSGHNTVSWYQQALGQGPQFIFQYYREEENGRGNFPPRFSGLQFPNYSSELNVNALELDDSALYLCASSLEGGNGYTFGSGTRLTVV.

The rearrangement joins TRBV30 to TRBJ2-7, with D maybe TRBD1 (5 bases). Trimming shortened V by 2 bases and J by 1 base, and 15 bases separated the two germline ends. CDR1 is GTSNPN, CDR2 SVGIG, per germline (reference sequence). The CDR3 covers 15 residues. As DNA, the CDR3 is TGTGCCTGGAGTACCACAGGCTTCCCGTCCTACGAGCAGTACTTC. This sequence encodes CAWSTTGFPSYEQYF.

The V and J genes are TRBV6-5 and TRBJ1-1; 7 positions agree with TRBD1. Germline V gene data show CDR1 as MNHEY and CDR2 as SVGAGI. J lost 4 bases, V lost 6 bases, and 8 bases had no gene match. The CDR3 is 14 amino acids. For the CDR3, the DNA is TGTGCCAGCAGGAACAGGGGCGCTGGCACTGAAGCTTTCTTT. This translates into CASRNRGAGTEAFF.

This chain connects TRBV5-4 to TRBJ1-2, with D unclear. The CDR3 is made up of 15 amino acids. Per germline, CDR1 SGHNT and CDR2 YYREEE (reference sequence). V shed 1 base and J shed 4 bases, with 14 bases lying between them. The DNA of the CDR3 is TGTGCCAGCAGCTTGAATGCTGCGCGGGCCTATGGCTACACCTTC. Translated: CASSLNAARAYGYTF. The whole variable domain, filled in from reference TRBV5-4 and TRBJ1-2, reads ETGVTQSPTHLIKTRGQQVTLRCSSQSGHNTVSWYQQALGQGPQFIFQYYREEENGRGNFPPRFSGLQFPNYSSELNVNALELDDSALYLCASSLNAARAYGYTFGSGTRLTVV.

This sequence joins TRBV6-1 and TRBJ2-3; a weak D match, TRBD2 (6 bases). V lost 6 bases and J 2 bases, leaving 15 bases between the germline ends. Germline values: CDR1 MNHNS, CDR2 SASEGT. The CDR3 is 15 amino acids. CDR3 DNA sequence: TGTGCCAGCAGGCCCCAGCGGAGGGTCACAGATACGCAGTATTTT. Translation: CASRPQRRVTDTQYF.

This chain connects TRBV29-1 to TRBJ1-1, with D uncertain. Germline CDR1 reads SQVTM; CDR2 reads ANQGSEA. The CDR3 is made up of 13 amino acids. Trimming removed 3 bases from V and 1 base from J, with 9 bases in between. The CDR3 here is CSVEVSWNTEAFF. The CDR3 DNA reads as TGCAGCGTTGAGGTCAGTTGGAACACTGAAGCTTTCTTT.

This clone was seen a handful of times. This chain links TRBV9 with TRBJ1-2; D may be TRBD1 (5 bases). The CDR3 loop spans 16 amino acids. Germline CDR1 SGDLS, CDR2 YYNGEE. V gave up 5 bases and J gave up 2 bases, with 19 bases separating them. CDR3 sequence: CASSAYQTDSNYGYTF. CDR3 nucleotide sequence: TGTGCCAGCAGTGCTTACCAAACCGACAGCAACTATGGCTACACCTTC.

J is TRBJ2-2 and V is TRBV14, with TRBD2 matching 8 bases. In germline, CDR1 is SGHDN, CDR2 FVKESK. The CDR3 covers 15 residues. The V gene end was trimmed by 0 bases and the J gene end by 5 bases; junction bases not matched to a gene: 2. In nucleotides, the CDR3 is TGTGCCAGCAGCCAAGAAAAGCGGGGGACCGGGGAGCTGTTTTTT. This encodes CASSQEKRGTGELFF.

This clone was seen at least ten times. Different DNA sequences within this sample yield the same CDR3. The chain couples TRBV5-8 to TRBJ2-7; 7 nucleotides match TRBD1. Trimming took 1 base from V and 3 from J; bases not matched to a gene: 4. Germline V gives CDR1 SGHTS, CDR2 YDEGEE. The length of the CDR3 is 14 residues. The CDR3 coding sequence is TGTGCCAGCAGCTTGAGGGGGACAGACTACGAGCAGTACTTC. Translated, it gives CASSLRGTDYEQYF.